The source of this T cell receptor (beta chain) is a study of blood T cell repertoires in COVID-19. Study members were between roughly 18 and 100 years old and lived in 25 or so US regions. Losses at the gene ends were 6 bases for V and 2 bases for J; bases not matched to a gene: 4. The germline CDR1 and CDR2 sequences are MNHEY and SMNVEV (reference sequence). The CDR3 is 14 residues long. How the authors handled the data: Quantification of nucleated cells was approximated via reference gene primer amplification. Sequencing was performed with immunoSEQ multiplex PCR; in TCRdb, only in-frame clones are kept and a portion is missing. The V and J calls and clone size come from that table; D and trimming were worked out from the DNA. In the table there are 200,000 or so clones, about 87% of which are singletons.

This clonotype was sampled from a woman aged 25 to 39 who had recovered from COVID-19. The gene calls are TRBV27 and TRBJ2-7; TRBD1 aligns across 10 bases. Sequenced sample: PBMCs or T cells enriched from blood (not recorded which). In DNA, the CDR3 is TGTGCCAGCAGCAAAGGACAGGGGGCCTACGAGCAGTACTTC. As protein: CASSKGQGAYEQYF.